The clone carrying this T cell receptor (beta chain) was counted at least ten times. A read error may account for a junction end that differs from germline. The sample comes from a study of blood T cells in healthy people across ages. About 10 milliliters of peripheral blood were drawn from each donor. Per individual sample, total RNA of at least 5.5 micrograms was extracted. A second PCR, run for about 6 to 11 cycles, used a sample-barcoded 5' primer plus a J-beta primer mix. Tags on each cDNA molecule came from a template-switch adaptor with 12 random nucleotides. TCRdb re-analysed the 5' RACE reads in MiXCR, keeping a single row per CDR3 protein. Among approximately 680,000 distinct CDR3 sequences, less than 40% were seen once, and the ten largest hold 15%. Sample: blood. This receptor was obtained from a woman older than 75 in good health.

CDR3 in amino acids: CANSQGTSGGEETQYF. DNA of the CDR3: TGTGCCAACAGCCAAGGGACTAGCGGGGGGGAAGAGACCCAGTACTTC. The J gene is TRBJ2-5, the V gene TRBV4-2; 16 nucleotides agree with TRBD2. There are 16 residues in the CDR3. Germline CDR1 is LGHNA and CDR2 is YNFKEQ.